These 11 T cell receptor beta chains came from one sample sequenced in a study of graft-versus-host responses after intestinal transplantation. This table comes from immunoSEQ multiplex PCR, and its TCRdb copy is limited to in-frame clones, with some not included. The sample has about 130,000 clones, more than 80% seen once. For these receptors, no antigen is known. The specimen comprised unstimulated CD4+ T cells sorted from spleen or lymph node cells, sampled before intestinal transplant. Source of these receptors: a human donor who received an intestinal transplant.

The chain recombines TRBV7-3 with TRBJ2-7, with D possibly being TRBD1 (6 bases). The CDR3 is 14 residues long. V dropped 2 bases and J dropped 6 bases, with 14 bases sitting between them. Germline V gives CDR1 SGHTA, CDR2 FQGTGA. CDR3 protein: CASSLEPQGTEQYF. The CDR3 DNA reads as TGTGCCAGCAGCTTAGAGCCACAGGGAACCGAGCAGTACTTC.

This chain uses TRBV7-9 with TRBJ2-3, with a tentative D call TRBD2 (7 bases). V gave up 5 bases and J gave up 4 bases, with 13 bases separating them. This CDR3 has 14 residues. The germline V gene encodes CDR1 SEHNR and CDR2 FQNEAQ (reference sequence). CDR3 coding DNA: TGTGCCAGCAGCCGACTAGGGGGGGCAGATACGCAGTATTTT. Its protein is CASSRLGGADTQYF.

This clone appeared a single time. At one end, the junction sequence differs from germline, possibly due to a read error. This rearrangement joins TRBV6-1 to TRBJ2-2, with D possibly matching TRBD1 (6 bases). The CDR3 is 15 residues long. Germline lookup yields CDR1 MNHNS and CDR2 SASEGT. The CDR3 DNA reads TGTGCCAGCAATCTTGGACAGCGAAACAACGGGGAGCTGTTTTTT. Its protein product is CASNLGQRNNGELFF.

A few counts support this clone. The CDR3 DNA reads as TGTGCCAGCAGCTTAGACGGACAGGGGCATGGCTACACCTTC. This sequence encodes CASSLDGQGHGYTF. The chain recombines TRBV7-2 with TRBJ1-2; 9 bases fit TRBD1. From germline, CDR1 is SGHTA and CDR2 FQGNSA. CDR3 length: 14 residues. J was trimmed by 6 bases and V by 1 base; bases with no gene match: 3.

The V and J genes are TRBV29-1 and TRBJ1-5; 9 bases map to TRBD1. Germline loops: CDR1 SQVTM, CDR2 ANQGSEA. The CDR3 spans 14 residues. V lost 4 bases to trimming and J lost 4 bases; unmatched junction nucleotides: 5. CDR3 sequence reads: CSVAVGTGNQPQHF. The CDR3 nucleotides read TGCAGCGTTGCCGTTGGGACAGGGAATCAGCCCCAGCATTTT.

The genes are TRBV6-1 and TRBJ2-4, with 8 bases identical to TRBD1. The germline gives CDR1 MNHNS, CDR2 SASEGT. The CDR3 totals 15 residues. V lost 8 bases to trimming and J lost 6 bases; unmatched junction nucleotides: 12. The DNA of the CDR3 is TGTGCCAGCCGAGCAGGGGGCGATATCACAAACATTCAGTACTTC. Translated, it gives CASRAGGDITNIQYF.

CDR3 sequence reads: CASSEMEIDGYTF. CDR3 bases: TGTGCCAGCAGTGAAATGGAAATTGATGGCTACACCTTC. This chain uses TRBV6-5 with TRBJ1-2; no definite D call. There are 13 residues in the CDR3. The ends were cut back, 5 bases at V and 6 bases at J, with 13 bases in the middle. Germline CDR1 reads MNHEY; CDR2 reads SVGAGI.

This sequence joins TRBV27 and TRBJ2-1, with D possibly TRBD1 on 5 matching bases. The V and J ends lost 2 bases and 8 bases respectively, with 19 bases between them. Germline V gene data show CDR1 as MNHEY and CDR2 as SMNVEV (reference sequence). The CDR3 is made up of 16 amino acids. DNA of the CDR3: TGTGCCAGCAGTTTAGGGATGTGGGCCAGGGCCCATGAGCAGTTCTTC. Encoded protein: CASSLGMWARAHEQFF.

The chain carries TRBV10-3 and TRBJ2-2, with D possibly matching TRBD2 (6 bases). Trimming removed 4 bases at V and 7 bases at J, with 22 bases between. Germline CDR1 reads ENHRY; CDR2 reads SYGVKD. The CDR3 contains 17 residues. In DNA form, the CDR3 reads TGTGCCATCAGTGGTTATAGCGGAACCCACGGGAGCGGGGAGCTGTTTTTT. Its translation is CAISGYSGTHGSGELFF.

The chain has TRBV6-5 and TRBJ2-2; no clear D. CDR1 MNHEY and CDR2 SVGAGI come from the germline V gene. CDR3 length: 14 amino acids. V lost 2 bases, J lost 0 bases, and 4 bases lay in between. CDR3 in amino acids: CASSYRSNTGELFF. As DNA, the CDR3 is TGTGCCAGCAGTTACCGTTCGAACACCGGGGAGCTGTTTTTT.

CDR3 in DNA: TGTGCCAGCAGTTACCCGAGGGGAGAAAAACTGTTTTTT. It specifies CASSYPRGEKLFF. This sequence joins TRBV6-6 and TRBJ1-4, with D perhaps TRBD1 (5 bases). The CDR3 contains 13 residues. V was cut by 2 bases and J by 8 bases, with 9 bases left in between. CDR1 MNHNY and CDR2 SVGAGI come from the germline V gene (reference sequence).